This T cell receptor beta chain derives from a study of T cells in Graves' hyperthyroidism and ophthalmopathy. The J segment lost 4 bases and the V segment lost 4 bases, leaving 2 bases of the junction unmatched. The CDR3 is made up of 15 amino acids. Per the germline V gene, CDR1 is KGHSH and CDR2 is LQKENI. The CDR3 regions of TCR beta were amplified from RNA transcripts. The HTBI primer set was used in a first-round RT-PCR of the TCR CDR3. TCRdb re-derived calls from the multiplex PCR reads in MiXCR, one entry per CDR3 protein. The profile covers fewer than 800,000 distinct CDR3 sequences, with about 17% appearing a single time and 8.4% taken by the ten largest. This clonotype was seen ten or more times.

The gene calls are TRBV18 and TRBJ2-3; 13 bases fit TRBD2. This receptor was taken from a man between 18 and 29 years old with Graves' hyperthyroidism. Input material: blood. CDR3: CASSRTSGSSDTQYF. CDR3 DNA sequence: TGTGCCAGCTCACGGACTAGCGGGAGTTCAGATACGCAGTATTTT.